This T cell receptor beta chain was sequenced in a study of blood T cell repertoires in COVID-19. Whole-study context: There were acute and convalescent COVID-19 samples, and they came from the United States, Italy and Spain. Sources were T cells, B-cell-depleted T cells, or PBMCs; the material itself was cDNA or gDNA.

The CDR3 consists of 13 residues. V lost 7 bases to trimming and J lost 1 base, with 10 bases between them. From germline, CDR1 is SEHNR and CDR2 FQNEAQ (reference sequence). Libraries were prepared by immunoSEQ multiplex PCR; TCRdb keeps only in-frame clonotypes and omits some of them. This sample has about 120,000 clones, with about 79% found just once. Sequencing used peripheral blood. The TCR originated in a woman older than 75 with acute or convalescent COVID-19. The chain carries TRBV7-9 and TRBJ1-1, with D uncertain. The CDR3 nucleotides are TGTGCCAGCACCCGGTTTGGGAACACTGAAGCTTTCTTT. As protein: CASTRFGNTEAFF.